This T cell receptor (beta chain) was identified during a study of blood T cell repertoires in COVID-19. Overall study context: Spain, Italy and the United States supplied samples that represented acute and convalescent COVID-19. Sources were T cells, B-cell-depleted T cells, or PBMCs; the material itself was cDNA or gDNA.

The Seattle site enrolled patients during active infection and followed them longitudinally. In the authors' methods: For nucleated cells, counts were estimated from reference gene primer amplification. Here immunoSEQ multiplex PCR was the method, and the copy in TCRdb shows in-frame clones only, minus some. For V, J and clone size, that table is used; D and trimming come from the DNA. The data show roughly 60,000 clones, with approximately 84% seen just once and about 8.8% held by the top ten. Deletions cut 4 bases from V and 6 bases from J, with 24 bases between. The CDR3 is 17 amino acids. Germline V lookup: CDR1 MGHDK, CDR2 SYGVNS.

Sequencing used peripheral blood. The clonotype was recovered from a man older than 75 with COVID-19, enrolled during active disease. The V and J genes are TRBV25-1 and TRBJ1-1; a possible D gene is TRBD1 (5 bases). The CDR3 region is CASSAPGGGSRSAEAFF. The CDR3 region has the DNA TGTGCCAGCAGTGCCCCCGGGGGGGGTAGTAGGTCAGCTGAAGCTTTCTTT. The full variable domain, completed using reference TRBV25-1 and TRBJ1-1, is EADIYQTPRYLVIGTGKKITLECSQTMGHDKMYWYQQDPGMELHLIHYSYGVNSTEKGDLSSESTVSRIRTEHFPLTLESARPSHTSQYLCASSAPGGGSRSAEAFFGQGTRLTVV.